This T cell receptor (beta chain) derives from a study of PD-L1 blockade in urothelial cancer. Study details: Blood was analyzed 3 weeks (second dose) and 6 weeks after treatment start. Blood yielded a median of around 150,000 T cells per sample. Study-level points and caveats: Clones that were tumor-associated expanded more in the blood of durable-benefit patients at 3 weeks.

Clones were read by immunoSEQ multiplex PCR, and TCRdb kept only the in-frame ones, dropping some. The top ten clones hold more than 1.5% of a sample with under 25,000 clones, approximately 83% of them seen once. Of note for this clone: The antigen is undetermined.

Time point indicated: peripheral blood 6 weeks after treatment start. Per germline, CDR1 MNHNY and CDR2 SVGAGI (reference sequence). Trimming stripped 6 bases from V and 8 bases from J, with 8 bases between. This CDR3 comprises 11 residues. The sample consisted of PBMCs, taken around atezolizumab (anti-PD-L1) treatment. This TCR was recovered from a man aged 45-65 years with urothelial cancer. The chain couples TRBV6-6 to TRBJ2-1, with D unresolved. CDR3 DNA sequence: TGTGCCAGCAGCCCACGCGATGAGCAGTTCTTC. Translation: CASSPRDEQFF.